This T cell receptor beta chain came from a study of cytomegalovirus exposure and HLA in healthy donors. Germline V gene lookup returns CDR1 MNHEY and CDR2 SVGAGI. This CDR3 is built from 13 residues. The V and J ends lost 0 bases and 9 bases respectively, with 9 bases between them. Regarding this clone: What it binds is not known.

General observations from the study: A further, later analysis showed that HLA-associated TCR beta chains (compared with equally common others) were more clonally expanded.

PCR involved 60 Vbeta and 13 Jbeta primers. Sequenced by immunoSEQ multiplex PCR; TCRdb stores in-frame clones only, minus some. The sample gives approximately 100,000 clones, 71% of which show up once; 2.8% is in the top ten. V gene TRBV6-5 combines with J gene TRBJ2-1; D not certain. The sample consisted of PBMCs. This sequence originates from a female donor in good health and CMV-seronegative. The CDR3 region has the DNA TGTGCCAGCAGTTACTCTCCTTTGGCTGAGCAGTTCTTC. Its protein product is CASSYSPLAEQFF.